This TCR beta chain was obtained from a study of blood T cell repertoires in COVID-19. Sequencing was performed with immunoSEQ multiplex PCR; in TCRdb, only in-frame clones are kept and a portion is missing. The table records about 98,000 clones, 85% to 90% of them present only once. CDR1 and CDR2 (germline): LNHNV, YYDKDF (reference sequence). V lost 6 bases, J lost 1 base, and 7 bases lay in between. This CDR3 region has 14 residues. The receptor was isolated from a man aged 45-65 years with active or convalescent COVID-19. J is TRBJ1-6 and V is TRBV15, with D hard to call. Material: peripheral blood. CDR3 sequence: CATRRVSYNSPLHF. The CDR3 nucleotides read TGTGCCACCAGGCGGGTTTCCTATAATTCACCCCTCCACTTT.